This paragraph covers one T cell receptor (beta chain) sequence. The authors' processing: Amplification of reference gene primers provided the estimated nucleated cell counts. Only in-frame clones appear in the TCRdb table, and some are missing; sequencing was by immunoSEQ multiplex PCR. Clonal size and the V and J genes are those of that table, whereas D and trimming came from the DNA. The table has 190,000 or so clones, around 80% seen once; the top ten hold 2.8%. V was cut by 3 bases and J by 0 bases, with 8 bases left in between. CDR3 size: 16 residues. Germline V gives CDR1 KGHDR, CDR2 SFDVKD. This record comes from a study of blood T cell repertoires in COVID-19. Study context: The samples span acute and convalescent COVID-19 from the United States, Italy and Spain. The analysed material was cDNA or gDNA that came from T cells, B-cell-depleted T cells, or PBMCs.

Sequenced sample: peripheral blood. The sequence was obtained from a woman of 80 years or more with active or convalescent COVID-19. J is TRBJ2-6 and V is TRBV24-1; a weak D match, TRBD1 (5 bases). The CDR3 loop is CATSDGDSSGANVLTF. CDR3 nucleotide sequence: TGTGCCACCAGTGATGGAGACAGCTCTGGGGCCAACGTCCTGACTTTC.